A single sample is the source of the 17 T cell receptor beta chains below, sequenced in a study of T cell changes during pregnancy in multiple sclerosis. Profiling relied on immunoSEQ multiplex PCR, and the TCRdb table lists in-frame clones only, not all of them. In the table there are 28,000 or so clones, 89% of which are singletons. Sample: CD4+ T cells from peripheral blood mononuclear cells, taken in the second trimester of pregnancy. These receptors were collected from a female donor with multiple sclerosis, enrolled in a pregnancy study.

This sequence joins TRBV11-2 and TRBJ2-6; D ambiguous. V was clipped by 4 bases and J by 2 bases, with 3 bases between them. CDR3 length: 13 residues. Germline loops: CDR1 SGHAT, CDR2 FQNNGV. CDR3 protein: CASSSTGANVLTF. The CDR3 DNA reads TGTGCCAGCAGCTCTACTGGGGCCAACGTCCTGACTTTC.

With regard to this clone: This sample includes further DNA sequences coding for the same CDR3. The CDR3 bases are TGCGCCAGCAGCTTTGACAGGGAAGAGACCCAGTACTTC. Residues: CASSFDREETQYF. V is TRBV5-1 and J is TRBJ2-5, with 7 bases aligning to TRBD1. This CDR3 region has 13 residues. After removal of 2 bases from V and 3 bases from J, the junction contained 1 base not matched to a gene. Per germline, CDR1 SGHRS and CDR2 YFSETQ.

The chain couples TRBV27 to TRBJ1-2; D is ambiguous. The CDR3 extends over 13 amino acids. V lost 3 bases and J lost 8, with 13 bases in between. Germline CDR1 reads MNHEY; CDR2 reads SMNVEV (reference sequence). CDR3 sequence: CASSFTSPWGYTF. Here the CDR3 DNA reads TGTGCCAGCAGTTTCACTTCGCCATGGGGCTACACCTTC.

The chain uses TRBV4-3 and TRBJ2-4; perhaps TRBD2 as D (6 bases). The V gene's germline CDR1 is LGHNA and CDR2 YSLEER. The V end lost 1 base, the J end lost 0 bases, and 13 bases lay between the germline ends. The length of the CDR3 is 17 residues. Here the CDR3 DNA reads TGCGCCAGCAGCCAAGGGGGGACTTCTTCAGCCAAAAACATTCAGTACTTC. It encodes CASSQGGTSSAKNIQYF.

V and J are TRBV5-1 and TRBJ1-1; D unclear. The CDR3 is 13 residues long. Trimming took 4 bases from V and 2 from J, leaving 9 bases between them. CDR1 is SGHRS, CDR2 YFSETQ, per germline. The CDR3 region has the DNA TGCGCCAGCAGCCGGGGAGTAAACACTGAAGCTTTCTTT. It codes for CASSRGVNTEAFF.

This clone was recorded only once. This rearrangement joins TRBV9 to TRBJ2-5, with 8 nucleotides matching TRBD2. Germline-derived CDR1 and CDR2 are SGDLS and YYNGEE. V was clipped by 2 bases and J by 5 bases; unmatched bases: 8. The CDR3 contains 15 residues. As DNA, the CDR3 is TGTGCCAGCAGCGTTAGCGGGGACTCGTGGGAGACCCAGTACTTC. Translated: CASSVSGDSWETQYF. Looking up the rest from reference TRBV9 and TRBJ2-5 gives the full variable domain: DSGVTQTPKHLITATGQRVTLRCSPRSGDLSVYWYQQSLDQGLQFLIQYYNGEERAKGNILERFSAQQFPDLHSELNLSSLELGDSALYFCASSVSGDSWETQYFGPGTRLLVL.

The V and J genes are TRBV19 and TRBJ2-7; the D gene is possibly TRBD2 (5 bases). The CDR3 has 14 amino acids. Trimming took 4 bases from V and 3 from J, leaving 13 bases between them. The germline CDR1 and CDR2 sequences are LNHDA and SQIVND (reference sequence). The CDR3 DNA reads as TGTGCCAGTAGTAATGGGGAGACCGTCTACGAGCAGTACTTC. The encoded protein is CASSNGETVYEQYF.

The V call is TRBV9, the J call TRBJ2-7, with 15 bases that match TRBD2. This CDR3 comprises 17 residues. The V gene's germline CDR1 is SGDLS and CDR2 YYNGEE. The J segment lost 3 bases and the V segment lost 0 bases, leaving 4 bases of the junction unmatched. For the CDR3, the DNA is TGTGCCAGCAGCGTAGCTGGGACTAGCGGGGGGAACTACGAGCAGTACTTC. The encoded protein is CASSVAGTSGGNYEQYF.

The gene calls are TRBV7-2 and TRBJ1-4; TRBD1 aligns across 7 bases. CDR1 is SGHTA and CDR2 is FQGNSA in the germline V gene. The CDR3 contains 15 residues. V shed 4 bases, J shed 4 bases, and the junction held 6 bases outside the gene matches. CDR3 protein: CASSSYRGRNEKLFF. The CDR3 DNA sequence: TGTGCCAGCAGCTCATACAGGGGCCGTAATGAAAAACTGTTTTTT.

This rearrangement joins TRBV19 to TRBJ1-6; possibly TRBD1 for D (6 bases). Between the trimmed V and J ends, which lost 3 bases and 8 bases, there was a span of 14 bases. The CDR3 runs 15 residues. CDR1 is LNHDA and CDR2 is SQIVND in the germline V gene (reference sequence). For the CDR3, the DNA is TGTGCCAGTAGTATGGGACAAGGAGTTCATTCACCCCTCCACTTT. As protein: CASSMGQGVHSPLHF.

The chain carries TRBV15 and TRBJ1-3, with no clear D. CDR3 length: 15 residues. The germline V gene encodes CDR1 LNHNV and CDR2 YYDKDF (reference sequence). V was cut by 0 bases and J by 0 bases, with 6 bases left in between. CDR3 nucleotides: TGTGCCACCAGCAGAGACAGGCTCTCTGGAAACACCATATATTTT. Its protein product is CATSRDRLSGNTIYF.

The rearrangement links TRBV7-2 to TRBJ1-6; D is possibly TRBD1 (6 bases). CDR1 and CDR2 from the germline V gene are SGHTA and FQGNSA. Deletions cut 5 bases from V and 0 bases from J, with 11 bases between. The CDR3 consists of 16 residues. CDR3 DNA: TGTGCCAGCAGCCGACAGGTTAGCTCCTATAATTCACCCCTCCACTTT. This encodes CASSRQVSSYNSPLHF.

This chain uses TRBV7-3 with TRBJ2-1; 10 positions agree with TRBD1. The germline CDR1 and CDR2 sequences are SGHTA and FQGTGA. The CDR3 has 16 residues. The V and J ends lost 5 bases and 10 bases, in that order; junction bases with no gene match: 14. This chain's CDR3 is CASSAESGQGRREQFF. As DNA, the CDR3 is TGTGCCAGCAGCGCCGAGTCGGGACAGGGGAGGAGGGAGCAGTTCTTC. The complete variable domain, with remaining parts taken from reference TRBV7-3 and TRBJ2-1, reads GAGVSQTPSNKVTEKGKYVELRCDPISGHTALYWYRQSLGQGPEFLIYFQGTGAADDSGLPNDRFFAVRPEGSVSTLKIQRTERGDSAVYLCASSAESGQGRREQFFGPGTRLTVL.

This clone has only a few counts. J is TRBJ2-7 and V is TRBV4-3, with D perhaps matching TRBD2 (5 bases). The V gene's germline CDR1 is LGHNA and CDR2 YSLEER. V lost 2 bases, J lost 6 bases, and 14 bases lay in between. The CDR3 loop spans 14 amino acids. This CDR3 is CASSQSTISGEQYF. The CDR3 nucleotides are TGCGCCAGCAGCCAAAGCACTATAAGCGGCGAGCAGTACTTC.

The chain employs TRBV10-3 and TRBJ2-3; 15 nucleotides align to TRBD2. This CDR3 is 16 amino acids long. Germline V gene sequence: CDR1 ENHRY, CDR2 SYGVKD. V shed 10 bases and J 0 bases; nucleotides not matched to a gene: 5. CDR3 loop: CATGTSGGLSTDTQYF. As DNA, the CDR3 is TGTGCCACCGGGACTAGCGGGGGGTTAAGCACAGATACGCAGTATTTT.

The chain employs TRBV4-1 and TRBJ2-1; 15 bases agree with TRBD2. This CDR3 region has 19 residues. Per germline, CDR1 MGHRA and CDR2 YSYEKL. V was pared by 1 base and J by 0 bases, with 4 bases of the junction left unmatched. The CDR3 loop is CASSQAGLAGGSSYNEQFF. In DNA form, the CDR3 reads TGCGCCAGCAGCCAAGCGGGACTAGCGGGGGGCAGCTCCTACAATGAGCAGTTCTTC.

This sequence joins TRBV4-1 and TRBJ2-5; 11 nucleotides match TRBD1. Germline V gene data show CDR1 as MGHRA and CDR2 as YSYEKL. The junction had 6 bases not matched to a gene; V was cut back by 5 bases and J by 4 bases. This CDR3 is 15 amino acids long. The CDR3 DNA reads TGCGCCAGCAGCTTCACCGGGACAGGGGGAGAGACCCAGTACTTC. Protein sequence: CASSFTGTGGETQYF.